Here is one T cell receptor (beta chain) with its context. The antigen is undetermined. The source of the sample is a study of T cells after yellow fever vaccination. Study findings and constraints: Most clones from primary vaccination were detected again post-booster (96% CD4, around 90% CD8).

TCRdb redid the calling of the 5' RACE reads with MiXCR, one entry per CDR3 protein. The sample carries approximately 580,000 distinct CDR3 sequences, 17% recorded once. CDR1 SGHRS and CDR2 YFSETQ come from the germline V gene. The CDR3 extends over 19 amino acids. The V end was cut by 0 bases, the J end by 4 bases, with 25 bases between. This TCR came from a man aged 18 to 29 who received the YFV17D yellow fever vaccine. The V gene is TRBV5-1, the J gene TRBJ2-5; unclear D gene. Material: PBMCs, obtained 4 to 5 days after the first yellow fever vaccination. The CDR3 sequence is CASSLAPWSLIQSGETQYF. The CDR3 DNA is TGCGCCAGCAGCTTGGCCCCTTGGTCCTTAATACAATCTGGAGAGACCCAGTACTTC. Full variable domain (rest looked up from reference TRBV5-1 and TRBJ2-5): KAGVTQTPRYLIKTRGQQVTLSCSPISGHRSVSWYQQTPGQGLQFLFEYFSETQRNKGNFPGRFSGRQFSNSRSEMNVSTLELGDSALYLCASSLAPWSLIQSGETQYFGPGTRLLVL.